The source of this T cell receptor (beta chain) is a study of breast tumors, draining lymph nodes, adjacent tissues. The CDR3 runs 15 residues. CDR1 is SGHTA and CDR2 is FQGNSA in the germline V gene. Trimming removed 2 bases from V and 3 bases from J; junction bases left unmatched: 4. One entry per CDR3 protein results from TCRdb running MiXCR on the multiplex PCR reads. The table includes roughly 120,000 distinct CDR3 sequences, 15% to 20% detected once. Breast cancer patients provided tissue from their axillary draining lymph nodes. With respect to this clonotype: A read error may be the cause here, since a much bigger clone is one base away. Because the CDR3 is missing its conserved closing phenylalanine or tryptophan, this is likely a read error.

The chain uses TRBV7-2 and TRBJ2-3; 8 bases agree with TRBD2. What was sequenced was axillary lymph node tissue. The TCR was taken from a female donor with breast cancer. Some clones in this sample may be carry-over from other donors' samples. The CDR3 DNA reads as TGTGCCAGCAGCTTACTCGGGGGGGGGACAGATACGCAGTATTCT. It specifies CASSLLGGGTDTQYS.